A selection of T cell receptor beta chains follows, all from one sample in a study of OX40 agonist ivuxolimab in advanced cancers. Repertoires were generated with immunoSEQ multiplex PCR, while TCRdb's copy carries only in-frame clones and drops some. The sample has roughly 120,000 clones, 85% to 95% seen once; the top ten hold 0.8% to 1%. The specimen was CD4+ or CD8+ T cells sorted from blood, collected in a trial of the OX40 agonist ivuxolimab. The receptors originated from an adult with an advanced solid tumor such as melanoma, head and neck, liver or kidney cancer. CDR3s include the opening cysteine and the closing phenylalanine or tryptophan. D genes are given only for firm matches. Clone sizes are given selectively: once, few, many, or a class where the clone is expanded.

clone size	V gene	J gene	D gene	CDR3 protein	CDR3 DNA
-	TRBV11-3	TRBJ2-3	-	CASSFTAGDTQYF	TGTGCCAGCAGCTTTACCGCGGGAGATACGCAGTATTTT
-	TRBV29-1	TRBJ1-1	TRBD1	CSVGGDRGAFF	TGCAGCGTTGGGGGTGACAGGGGAGCTTTCTTT
once	TRBV11-2	TRBJ1-1	-	CASSLRGTEAFF	TGTGCCAGCAGCTTAAGAGGGACTGAAGCTTTCTTT
-	TRBV9	TRBJ2-7	TRBD1	CASSTTGQGYEQYF	TGTGCCAGCAGCACTACGGGACAGGGATACGAGCAGTACTTC
-	TRBV29-1	TRBJ2-7	-	CSVEGDKTYEQYF	TGCAGCGTTGAAGGGGACAAGACCTACGAGCAGTACTTC
-	TRBV20-1	TRBJ2-1	TRBD2	CSARPGGEQFF	TGCAGTGCTAGACCGGGAGGTGAGCAGTTCTTC
-	TRBV6-1	TRBJ1-2	-	CASVSNRVANYGYTF	TGTGCCAGCGTATCCAACAGGGTAGCTAACTATGGCTACACCTTC
-	TRBV6-5	TRBJ2-1	-	CASSLWGDNEQFF	TGTGCCAGCAGTTTGTGGGGAGACAATGAGCAGTTCTTC
-	TRBV28	TRBJ1-1	-	CASNDVIQDEAFF	TGTGCCAGCAACGACGTTATTCAAGATGAAGCTTTCTTT
-	TRBV7-9	TRBJ1-1	TRBD1	CASSSGGQRAEAFF	TGTGCCAGCAGCTCAGGGGGCCAGAGGGCTGAAGCTTTCTTT
-	TRBV2	TRBJ2-1	TRBD2	CASSPGTSGRSYNEQFF	TGTGCCAGCAGTCCCGGGACTAGCGGGAGGTCCTACAATGAGCAGTTCTTC
-	TRBV4-2	TRBJ1-2	-	CASSQVIGTTNYGYTF	TGTGCCAGCAGCCAAGTAATAGGCACTACTAACTATGGCTACACCTTC
-	TRBV5-4	TRBJ2-7	-	CASSLAGSPYEQYF	TGTGCCAGCAGCTTGGCCGGGAGCCCCTACGAGCAGTACTTC
-	TRBV6-6	TRBJ2-7	-	CASNDRRSYEQYF	TGTGCCAGCAACGACAGACGCTCCTACGAGCAGTACTTC
-	TRBV29-1	TRBJ2-7	TRBD2	CSVGTSGTGEQYF	TGCAGCGTCGGGACTAGCGGGACTGGCGAGCAGTACTTC
once	TRBV28	TRBJ2-7	-	CASSLMGAPEQYF	TGTGCCAGCAGTTTAATGGGAGCACCGGAGCAGTACTTC
-	TRBV6-1	TRBJ1-1	-	CASSEYGLNTEAFF	TGTGCCAGCAGTGAATATGGGTTGAACACTGAAGCTTTCTTT
once	TRBV13	TRBJ1-1	-	CASSGEGDEAFF	TGTGCCAGCAGCGGGGAGGGGGATGAAGCTTTCTTT
-	TRBV6-5	TRBJ1-2	-	CASSYSGPNYGYTF	TGTGCCAGCAGTTACTCCGGACCTAACTATGGCTACACCTTC
-	TRBV18	TRBJ2-1	TRBD2	CASSPPASGREDEQFF	TGTGCCAGCTCACCACCGGCCAGCGGGAGGGAGGATGAGCAGTTCTTC
few	TRBV5-4	TRBJ2-7	TRBD1	CASSLQGAYEQYF	TGTGCCAGCAGCTTACAGGGGGCCTACGAGCAGTACTTC
-	TRBV7-9	TRBJ2-7	TRBD1	CASSFQGVYEQYF	TGTGCCAGCAGCTTCCAGGGGGTGTACGAGCAGTACTTC
-	TRBV7-9	TRBJ1-1	-	CASSKRTGPNTEAFF	TGTGCCAGCAGCAAACGTACAGGGCCGAACACTGAAGCTTTCTTT
-	TRBV28	TRBJ2-5	TRBD2	CASSLAGLAGGSVETQYF	TGTGCCAGCAGTTTAGCGGGACTAGCGGGAGGAAGTGTAGAGACCCAGTACTTC
-	TRBV18	TRBJ1-5	TRBD1	CASSPTGDQPQHF	TGTGCCAGCTCACCAACAGGGGACCAGCCCCAGCATTTT
-	TRBV10-3	TRBJ2-7	-	CAITGEGDEQYF	TGTGCCATAACTGGGGAAGGGGACGAGCAGTACTTC
-	TRBV19	TRBJ2-1	TRBD2	CASSPTPGLGDNEQFF	TGTGCCAGTAGTCCAACCCCCGGACTAGGAGACAATGAGCAGTTCTTC
-	TRBV7-6	TRBJ2-7	-	CASSLDTGTQEQYF	TGTGCCAGCAGCTTAGATACCGGGACCCAAGAGCAGTACTTC
-	TRBV7-3	TRBJ2-7	TRBD1	CASSLEGQGISEQYF	TGTGCCAGCAGCTTGGAAGGACAGGGGATTTCCGAGCAGTACTTC
few	TRBV15	TRBJ2-7	TRBD1	CATSRDPTGVDEQYF	TGTGCCACCAGCAGAGATCCGACAGGGGTCGACGAGCAGTACTTC
-	TRBV7-3	TRBJ2-3	TRBD1	CASSLRATGGTDTQYF	TGTGCCAGCAGCTTAAGGGCGACAGGGGGCACAGATACGCAGTATTTT
-	TRBV6-5	TRBJ1-2	-	CASRTDLYGYTF	TGTGCCAGCAGGACCGATCTGTATGGCTACACCTTC
-	TRBV6-6	TRBJ1-3	-	CASSFGTGSGNTIYF	TGTGCCAGCAGTTTTGGGACTGGCTCTGGAAACACCATATATTTT
-	TRBV7-9	TRBJ2-7	-	CATSHPQDSSYEQYF	TGTGCCACCTCCCACCCGCAGGACTCCTCCTACGAGCAGTACTTC
few	TRBV4-2	TRBJ2-7	-	CASSQSGTANSYEQYF	TGTGCCAGCAGCCAATCCGGGACGGCAAACTCCTACGAGCAGTACTTC
-	TRBV9	TRBJ2-1	-	CASSATVPLSSYNEQFF	TGTGCCAGCAGCGCGACAGTACCACTAAGCTCCTACAATGAGCAGTTCTTC
-	TRBV7-3	TRBJ2-2	-	CASRGTYTGELFF	TGTGCCAGCAGGGGAACCTATACCGGGGAGCTGTTTTTT
-	TRBV30	TRBJ2-7	TRBD1	CAWSSGGGRYF	TGTGCCTGGAGTTCAGGGGGCGGCCGGTACTTC
-	TRBV6-6	TRBJ1-1	-	CASSLDEITEAFF	TGTGCCAGCAGTTTGGACGAAATAACTGAAGCTTTCTTT
-	TRBV2	TRBJ2-3	TRBD2	CASSRAGVSTDTQYF	TGTGCCAGCAGTCGGGCGGGAGTCAGTACAGATACGCAGTATTTT
-	TRBV5-1	TRBJ1-5	-	CASSAEGGSNQPQHF	TGCGCCAGCAGCGCGGAGGGTGGGAGCAATCAGCCCCAGCATTTT
-	TRBV7-2	TRBJ2-5	-	CASSLDGGTQETQYF	TGTGCCAGCAGCTTAGATGGCGGGACCCAAGAGACCCAGTACTTC
-	TRBV6-4	TRBJ2-5	TRBD2	CASSYRAGEGETQYF	TGTGCCAGCAGCTACCGGGCGGGAGAGGGAGAGACCCAGTACTTC
-	TRBV5-1	TRBJ2-1	TRBD2	CASRTTSGVYNEQFF	TGCGCCAGCAGGACAACTAGCGGAGTCTACAATGAGCAGTTCTTC
-	TRBV4-1	TRBJ1-3	TRBD1	CASSQDRGQGGVVSGNTIYF	TGCGCCAGCAGCCAAGATAGGGGGCAGGGGGGGGTTGTCTCTGGAAACACCATATATTTT
-	TRBV5-4	TRBJ1-2	TRBD1	CASSLGQGAWGYTF	TGTGCCAGCAGCTTGGGGCAGGGGGCTTGGGGCTACACCTTC
once	TRBV18	TRBJ2-2	TRBD1	CASSPPTGRNTGELFF	TGTGCCAGCTCACCTCCGACAGGGCGGAACACCGGGGAGCTGTTTTTT
-	TRBV7-2	TRBJ2-7	-	CASSLGTMGYEQYF	TGTGCCAGCAGTTTAGGCACCATGGGGTACGAGCAGTACTTC
-	TRBV28	TRBJ1-3	-	CASSLAGQSSGNTIYF	TGTGCCAGCAGTTTGGCAGGACAGAGCTCTGGAAACACCATATATTTT
-	TRBV7-7	TRBJ2-1	TRBD2	CASSLELAGRNEQFF	TGTGCTAGCAGCTTAGAACTAGCGGGACGCAATGAGCAGTTCTTC
-	TRBV15	TRBJ1-2	-	CATSRESYGYTF	TGTGCCACCAGCAGGGAAAGCTATGGCTACACCTTC
-	TRBV4-2	TRBJ2-7	-	CASSQGAGLGDYEQYF	TGTGCCAGCAGCCAAGGTGCGGGGCTTGGGGATTACGAGCAGTACTTC
-	TRBV7-9	TRBJ2-2	-	CASSFFPGSGANTGELFF	TGTGCCAGCAGCTTTTTTCCTGGGAGCGGCGCGAACACCGGGGAGCTGTTTTTT
-	TRBV10-3	TRBJ2-6	TRBD1	CAISRDRVAAGANVLTF	TGTGCCATCTCACGGGACAGGGTAGCAGCTGGGGCCAACGTCCTGACTTTC